The 5 T cell receptor beta chains below were found in one sample sequenced in a study of beta chain features in type 1 diabetes. Expressed TCRB transcripts were sequenced because the entire RNA isolate underwent reverse transcription. The table came from immunoSEQ multiplex PCR; TCRdb's copy has only in-frame clones and leaves some out. Of a few hundred thousand clones listed, around 15% are singletons. Sequencing was done on a sample of naive CD4+ T cells from blood. The receptors were sampled from a woman between 18 and 29 years old in good health.

The chain carries TRBV5-4 and TRBJ2-1; 11 nucleotides agree with TRBD2. The length of the CDR3 is 16 residues. J gave up 7 bases and V 2 bases, and 8 bases lay outside the gene matches. CDR1 SGHNT and CDR2 YYREEE come from the germline V gene (reference sequence). CDR3 loop: CASSLTPGLAVNEQFF. In DNA form, the CDR3 reads TGTGCCAGCAGCTTAACCCCGGGACTAGCGGTGAATGAGCAGTTCTTC. The full variable domain, its missing parts supplied by reference TRBV5-4 and TRBJ2-1, is ETGVTQSPTHLIKTRGQQVTLRCSSQSGHNTVSWYQQALGQGPQFIFQYYREEENGRGNFPPRFSGLQFPNYSSELNVNALELDDSALYLCASSLTPGLAVNEQFFGPGTRLTVL.

The sample holds one count of this clone. DNA of the CDR3: TGTGCCAGCAGCCCCGACAGGGGCGGTGAAGCTTTCTTT. Amino acid sequence: CASSPDRGGEAFF. The chain carries TRBV7-9 and TRBJ1-1; 8 bases match TRBD1. The CDR3 has 13 residues. V shed 5 bases and J 7 bases; nucleotides not matched to a gene: 6. Germline V gene sequence: CDR1 SEHNR, CDR2 FQNEAQ (reference sequence).

This clone occurred a few times. J is TRBJ2-7 and V is TRBV6-1, with D possibly being TRBD1 (5 bases). This CDR3 is 15 amino acids long. Trimming took 4 bases from V and 0 from J, leaving 13 bases between them. Germline V gene sequence: CDR1 MNHNS, CDR2 SASEGT. The CDR3 DNA sequence: TGTGCCAGCAGTGTACGGCCAGGGAACTCCTACGAGCAGTACTTC. Protein: CASSVRPGNSYEQYF.

This clone occurred a few times. This sequence joins TRBV6-5 and TRBJ2-3; 8 bases are shared with TRBD2. The trim removed 1 base at V and 4 bases at J, leaving 7 bases unmatched. The CDR3 runs 16 residues. Looked up from germline, CDR1 is MNHEY and CDR2 is SVGAGI. CDR3 DNA sequence: TGTGCCAGCAGTTACTTGAGCGGGAGAGGCGCAGATACGCAGTATTTT. Residues: CASSYLSGRGADTQYF.

This clone came up a few times. J is TRBJ1-1 and V is TRBV28; a possible D gene is TRBD1 (6 bases). CDR1 is MDHEN, CDR2 SYDVKM, per germline. The CDR3 runs to 15 residues. V shed 5 bases and J shed 1 base, with 14 bases lying between them. This CDR3 is CASSQTGQSNTEAFF. CDR3 DNA: TGTGCCAGCAGTCAGACAGGTCAGTCGAACACTGAAGCTTTCTTT.